This is a list of T cell receptor beta chains from one sample in a study of cytotoxic CD8 clonotypes in ibrutinib-treated CLL. Using immunoSEQ multiplex PCR, the repertoire was profiled, and TCRdb retains in-frame clones only, with some absent. Of 330,000 or so clones listed, under 70% were seen once; the top ten hold around 6.6%. The specimen was PBMCs, collected after 36 months of ibrutinib treatment. The source of these receptors is a human donor with chronic lymphocytic leukemia. The CDR3 runs from the conserved cysteine through the conserved F or W. Each record gives: D gene, V gene, clone size, J gene, CDR3 protein, CDR3 DNA. The D gene is left open where the match is weak. Some rows mark clone size as missing; the rest say once, few, many or name a class of expanded clone.

d_gene: NA
v_gene: TRBV4-1
abundance: NA
j_gene: TRBJ2-7
CDR3aa: CASSQVQGGHYEQYF
CDR3nt: TGCGCCAGCAGCCAAGTTCAGGGTGGGCACTACGAGCAGTACTTC

d_gene: NA
v_gene: TRBV9
abundance: NA
j_gene: TRBJ1-2
CDR3aa: CASSVALGPGYGYTF
CDR3nt: TGTGCCAGCAGCGTAGCTCTCGGGCCAGGCTATGGCTACACCTTC

d_gene: TRBD1
v_gene: TRBV4-1
abundance: NA
j_gene: TRBJ1-1
CDR3aa: CASRKLGQGTEAFF
CDR3nt: TGCGCCAGCAGGAAACTGGGACAGGGCACTGAAGCTTTCTTT

d_gene: NA
v_gene: TRBV6-1
abundance: NA
j_gene: TRBJ2-1
CDR3aa: CASSSLAEQFF
CDR3nt: TGTGCCAGCAGTAGCCTAGCTGAGCAGTTCTTC

d_gene: NA
v_gene: TRBV11-2
abundance: once
j_gene: TRBJ2-7
CDR3aa: CASSLTGTTYYEQYF
CDR3nt: TGTGCCAGCAGCTTAACAGGCACAACTTACTACGAGCAGTACTTC

d_gene: NA
v_gene: TRBV6-5
abundance: NA
j_gene: TRBJ2-1
CDR3aa: CASSSTGDEQFF
CDR3nt: TGTGCCAGCTCTTCCACCGGTGACGAGCAGTTCTTC

d_gene: NA
v_gene: TRBV6-5
abundance: NA
j_gene: TRBJ2-7
CDR3aa: CASIGGQKYEQYF
CDR3nt: TGTGCCAGCATAGGGGGGCAAAAGTACGAGCAGTACTTC

d_gene: NA
v_gene: TRBV11-3
abundance: NA
j_gene: TRBJ1-6
CDR3aa: CASSWAYNSPLHF
CDR3nt: TGTGCCAGCAGCTGGGCTTATAATTCACCCCTCCACTTT

d_gene: TRBD1
v_gene: TRBV19
abundance: NA
j_gene: TRBJ2-6
CDR3aa: CASSHQGVGGANVLTF
CDR3nt: TGTGCCAGTAGTCACCAGGGGGTTGGTGGGGCCAACGTCCTGACTTTC

d_gene: NA
v_gene: TRBV18
abundance: few
j_gene: TRBJ2-7
CDR3aa: CASSLGGGLQGYEQYF
CDR3nt: TGTGCCAGCTCACTCGGGGGAGGGCTTCAGGGGTACGAGCAGTACTTC

d_gene: TRBD1
v_gene: TRBV4-1
abundance: NA
j_gene: TRBJ2-7
CDR3aa: CASSQGQGATQTTYEQYF
CDR3nt: TGCGCCAGCAGTCAAGGACAGGGGGCAACTCAAACAACCTACGAGCAGTACTTC

d_gene: TRBD1
v_gene: TRBV14
abundance: few
j_gene: TRBJ2-7
CDR3aa: CASSRTGGNYEQYF
CDR3nt: TGTGCCAGCAGCCGAACAGGGGGCAACTACGAGCAGTACTTC

d_gene: NA
v_gene: TRBV28
abundance: NA
j_gene: TRBJ2-5
CDR3aa: CASSRRVQETQYF
CDR3nt: TGTGCCAGCAGTCGCAGGGTTCAAGAGACCCAGTACTTC

d_gene: NA
v_gene: TRBV29-1
abundance: NA
j_gene: TRBJ1-2
CDR3aa: CTVEQGNYGYTF
CDR3nt: TGCACCGTGGAGCAGGGCAACTATGGCTACACCTTC

d_gene: TRBD1
v_gene: TRBV27
abundance: once
j_gene: TRBJ2-7
CDR3aa: CASSPQGQGYEQYF
CDR3nt: TGTGCCAGCAGTCCCCAGGGACAGGGCTACGAGCAGTACTTC

d_gene: TRBD1
v_gene: TRBV2
abundance: NA
j_gene: TRBJ1-1
CDR3aa: CASRLQGFMNTEAFF
CDR3nt: TGTGCCAGCAGGTTACAGGGGTTCATGAACACTGAAGCTTTCTTT

d_gene: NA
v_gene: TRBV9
abundance: NA
j_gene: TRBJ2-1
CDR3aa: CASSVAGPQFRENEQFF
CDR3nt: TGTGCCAGCAGCGTAGCAGGGCCCCAGTTTCGGGAAAATGAGCAGTTCTTC

d_gene: NA
v_gene: TRBV6-6
abundance: once
j_gene: TRBJ1-2
CDR3aa: CASRRRGNYGYTF
CDR3nt: TGTGCCAGCAGACGACGAGGGAACTATGGCTACACCTTC

d_gene: TRBD2
v_gene: TRBV28
abundance: NA
j_gene: TRBJ2-3
CDR3aa: CASQGGLAQFTDTQYF
CDR3nt: TGTGCCAGTCAAGGTGGACTAGCCCAATTCACAGATACGCAGTATTTT

d_gene: NA
v_gene: TRBV4-3
abundance: NA
j_gene: TRBJ2-7
CDR3aa: CASSQEARGAYEQYF
CDR3nt: TGCGCCAGCAGCCAAGAAGCCCGGGGTGCCTACGAGCAGTACTTC

d_gene: NA
v_gene: TRBV6-5
abundance: NA
j_gene: TRBJ1-2
CDR3aa: CASSRGNYGYTF
CDR3nt: TGTGCCTCGAGCAGGGGAAACTATGGCTACACCTTC

d_gene: NA
v_gene: TRBV9
abundance: NA
j_gene: TRBJ2-5
CDR3aa: CASSVAEIRGTQYF
CDR3nt: TGTGCCAGCAGCGTAGCGGAGATCCGGGGGACCCAGTACTTC

d_gene: NA
v_gene: TRBV6-5
abundance: few
j_gene: TRBJ1-2
CDR3aa: CASSYSSLSYGYTF
CDR3nt: TGTGCCAGCAGTTACTCGAGTCTGTCCTATGGCTACACCTTC

d_gene: TRBD2
v_gene: TRBV7-9
abundance: NA
j_gene: TRBJ2-2
CDR3aa: CASSLARLAGDTGELFF
CDR3nt: TGTGCCAGCAGCTTAGCTCGACTAGCGGGGGACACCGGGGAGCTGTTTTTT

d_gene: TRBD2
v_gene: TRBV6-1
abundance: NA
j_gene: TRBJ2-1
CDR3aa: CASSFRLAGANEQFF
CDR3nt: TGTGCCAGCAGTTTCCGACTAGCGGGGGCGAATGAGCAGTTCTTC

d_gene: NA
v_gene: TRBV11-2
abundance: NA
j_gene: TRBJ2-7
CDR3aa: CASSLRDHEQYF
CDR3nt: TGTGCCAGCAGCCTCAGGGACCACGAGCAGTACTTC

d_gene: TRBD1
v_gene: TRBV7-8
abundance: NA
j_gene: TRBJ1-2
CDR3aa: CASSLLRQGAKDGYTF
CDR3nt: TGTGCCAGCAGCTTACTTCGTCAGGGGGCGAAAGATGGCTACACCTTC

d_gene: NA
v_gene: TRBV27
abundance: NA
j_gene: TRBJ1-6
CDR3aa: CASSLKYKGLGANSPLHF
CDR3nt: TGTGCCAGCAGTTTAAAATATAAGGGGTTGGGGGCTAATTCACCCCTCCACTTT

d_gene: NA
v_gene: TRBV11-2
abundance: NA
j_gene: TRBJ2-5
CDR3aa: CASSFGETQYF
CDR3nt: TGTGCCAGCAGCTTTGGCGAGACCCAGTACTTC

d_gene: NA
v_gene: TRBV7-3
abundance: NA
j_gene: TRBJ1-2
CDR3aa: CASSSEGSNYGYTF
CDR3nt: TGTGCCAGCAGCTCGGAGGGAAGTAACTATGGCTACACCTTC